A selection of T cell receptor beta chains follows, all from one sample in a study of breast tumors, draining lymph nodes, adjacent tissues. TCRdb reprocessed the multiplex PCR reads with MiXCR, giving one entry per CDR3 protein. In the table there are about 66,000 distinct CDR3 sequences, approximately 47% of which are singletons. The sequenced sample consisted of breast tumor tissue. The receptors stem from a female donor with breast cancer. Some clones in this sample may be carry-over from other donors' samples. The conserved cysteine and the conserved F or W are not part of the CDR3 here.

CDR3 protein: ASLSSYEQY
J gene: TRBJ2-7
V gene: TRBV5-4

CDR3 protein: ASSSFGLAATGELF
J gene: TRBJ2-2
V gene: TRBV6-2/TRBV6-3

CDR3 protein: ASSELGTELYEQY
J gene: TRBJ2-7
V gene: TRBV25-1

CDR3 protein: ASGGGETQY
J gene: TRBJ2-5
V gene: TRBV2

CDR3 protein: ASSVAGTTDTQY
J gene: TRBJ2-3
V gene: TRBV11-3

CDR3 protein: ASSQQGGTEAF
J gene: TRBJ1-1
V gene: TRBV11-2

CDR3 protein: ASSLRGTNEKLF
J gene: TRBJ1-4
V gene: TRBV18

CDR3 protein: ASSSTRGPSEKLF
J gene: TRBJ1-4
V gene: TRBV7-2

CDR3 protein: ASSVTRDRGRREETQY
J gene: TRBJ2-5
V gene: TRBV6-2/TRBV6-3

CDR3 protein: ASSLTRVGMVNQPQH
J gene: TRBJ1-5
V gene: TRBV12-3/TRBV12-4

CDR3 protein: ASSQDRLAGGLRADTQY
J gene: TRBJ2-3
V gene: TRBV4-1

CDR3 protein: ASSQGVGGSEQY
J gene: TRBJ2-7
V gene: TRBV3-1

CDR3 protein: ASRPAANTEAF
J gene: TRBJ1-1
V gene: TRBV3-1

CDR3 protein: ASSLEGAGNTEAF
J gene: TRBJ1-1
V gene: TRBV12-3/TRBV12-4

CDR3 protein: ASSLSAGGSYEQY
J gene: TRBJ2-7
V gene: TRBV13

CDR3 protein: ASSPFRDISYNEQF
J gene: TRBJ2-1
V gene: TRBV7-3

CDR3 protein: ASSLRTSGSSYEQY
J gene: TRBJ2-7
V gene: TRBV7-9

CDR3 protein: ASSSRQSEKLF
J gene: TRBJ1-4
V gene: TRBV6-6

CDR3 protein: SARDSGGTEAF
J gene: TRBJ1-1
V gene: TRBV20-1

CDR3 protein: ASSLAAGGPRLDTQY
J gene: TRBJ2-3
V gene: TRBV13

CDR3 protein: ASSLVYSEKLF
J gene: TRBJ1-4
V gene: TRBV7-9

CDR3 protein: ASGTGTSYGTQY
J gene: TRBJ2-3
V gene: TRBV5-1

CDR3 protein: ASSEAGNTIY
J gene: TRBJ1-3
V gene: TRBV6-1

CDR3 protein: ASSMGPPNVLT
J gene: TRBJ2-6
V gene: TRBV6-5

CDR3 protein: ASSVEDPLGTQY
J gene: TRBJ2-5
V gene: TRBV9

CDR3 protein: ASSPLGTENSPLH
J gene: TRBJ1-6
V gene: TRBV6-1

CDR3 protein: ASRDGQGGNQPQH
J gene: TRBJ1-5
V gene: TRBV12-3/TRBV12-4

CDR3 protein: ASAASGSGCEQY
J gene: TRBJ2-7
V gene: TRBV7-8

CDR3 protein: ASSLVGGSGNT
J gene: TRBJ1-2
V gene: TRBV11-3

CDR3 protein: ASSFGDRTGRNTGELF
J gene: TRBJ2-2
V gene: TRBV12-3/TRBV12-4

CDR3 protein: ASSKTPSGINTGELF
J gene: TRBJ2-2
V gene: TRBV7-2

CDR3 protein: PHSGGVMTTNEKLF
J gene: TRBJ1-4
V gene: TRBV2